The 19 T cell receptor beta chains presented below share a single source sample, sequenced in a study of blood T cell repertoires in COVID-19. Clones were sequenced by immunoSEQ multiplex PCR, and TCRdb holds only the in-frame ones, with some missing. Of around 250,000 clones listed, 65% to 85% are singletons. Sequences were obtained from peripheral blood. All receptors derive from an elderly man with acute or convalescent COVID-19.

In nucleotides, the CDR3 is TGCGCCAGCAGTTTGACTAGCGGATCTAGCACAGATACGCAGTATTTT. It is translated as CASSLTSGSSTDTQYF. The chain carries TRBV10-1 and TRBJ2-3; TRBD2 agrees at 9 bases. Germline CDR1 and CDR2: WNHNN and SYGVQD (reference sequence). This CDR3 is 16 amino acids long. Germline trimming cut 5 bases from V and 0 bases from J; bases unmatched to any gene: 6.

This rearrangement joins TRBV7-9 to TRBJ1-1; TRBD1 is a possible D gene (5 bases). The CDR3 is 15 amino acids. Germline-derived CDR1 and CDR2 are SEHNR and FQNEAQ (reference sequence). The ends were cut back, 3 bases at V and 1 base at J, with 12 bases in the middle. For the CDR3, the DNA is TGTGCCAGCAGCTTCCACCGAGGACAGAACACTGAAGCTTTCTTT. It translates to CASSFHRGQNTEAFF.

The DNA of the CDR3 is TGTGCCAGCAGCCCAGGGCCGACAGGGACCTATGGCTACACCTTC. It encodes CASSPGPTGTYGYTF. This sequence joins TRBV3-1 (or the pseudogene TRBV3-2) and TRBJ1-2; TRBD1 aligns across 7 bases. Germline CDR1 is LGHDT and CDR2 is YNNKEL (reference sequence). The CDR3 covers 15 residues. V shed 4 bases and J 4 bases; nucleotides not matched to a gene: 9.

The chain uses TRBV7-2 and TRBJ2-5; no firm D call. CDR1 and CDR2 (germline): SGHTA, FQGNSA. V was shortened by 3 bases and J by 7 bases, with 12 bases between the two germline ends. The CDR3 has 13 residues. The CDR3 loop reads CASSLGPEGTQYF. In nucleotides, the CDR3 is TGTGCCAGCAGCTTGGGCCCCGAAGGGACCCAGTACTTC.

The V call is TRBV30, the J call TRBJ2-7; D possibly corresponds to TRBD2 (5 bases). This CDR3 is built from 14 residues. Germline values: CDR1 GTSNPN, CDR2 SVGIG (reference sequence). The V end lost 4 bases, the J end lost 5 bases, and 18 bases lay between the germline ends. In DNA, the CDR3 is TGTGCCTGGAACCCCTTGACTGGACTGAACGAGCAGTACTTC. Translated, it gives CAWNPLTGLNEQYF.

The chain links TRBV28 to TRBJ1-5; weak D call: TRBD1 (6 bases). Trimming removed 5 bases from V and 5 bases from J, with 22 bases in between. The CDR3 is made up of 17 amino acids. Germline-derived CDR1 and CDR2 are MDHEN and SYDVKM. In DNA, the CDR3 is TGTGCCAGCAGTCAGCTTACAGGGTTTCTAAGCGATCAGCCCCAGCATTTT. Encoded protein: CASSQLTGFLSDQPQHF.

J is TRBJ2-3 and V is TRBV28, with a tentative D call TRBD1 (6 bases). V shed 1 base and J shed 1 base, with 9 bases lying between them. The V gene's germline CDR1 is MDHEN and CDR2 SYDVKM. This CDR3 has 15 amino acids. The CDR3 DNA follows: TGTGCCAGCAGTTTATCAGGGGTTCGCACAGATACGCAGTATTTT. Protein product: CASSLSGVRTDTQYF.

V gene TRBV5-1 combines with J gene TRBJ1-2; TRBD1 agrees at 8 bases. The CDR3 contains 14 residues. The ends lost 3 bases at V and 4 bases at J; junction bases unmatched: 5. CDR1 and CDR2 (germline): SGHRS, YFSETQ. The CDR3 sequence is CASSSQDRVYGYTF. The CDR3 region has the DNA TGCGCCAGCAGCTCCCAGGACAGGGTCTATGGCTACACCTTC. Together with reference TRBV5-1 and TRBJ1-2, the CDR3 gives the full variable domain: KAGVTQTPRYLIKTRGQQVTLSCSPISGHRSVSWYQQTPGQGLQFLFEYFSETQRNKGNFPGRFSGRQFSNSRSEMNVSTLELGDSALYLCASSSQDRVYGYTFGSGTRLTVV.

The V and J genes are TRBV18 and TRBJ1-1; D unresolved. V was pared by 1 base and J by 0 bases, with 6 bases between. CDR3 length: 14 residues. In germline, CDR1 is KGHSH, CDR2 LQKENI. The CDR3 here is CASSPLRLNTEAFF. As DNA, the CDR3 is TGTGCCAGCTCACCACTGCGGTTGAACACTGAAGCTTTCTTT.

This chain connects TRBV5-1 to TRBJ2-7; 10 nucleotides line up with TRBD1. Germline V lookup: CDR1 SGHRS, CDR2 YFSETQ. There are 14 residues in the CDR3. The V segment lost 3 bases and the J segment 3 bases; nucleotides outside the gene matches: 3. The CDR3 sequence: CASSSGTGDYEQYF. The CDR3 bases are TGCGCCAGCAGCTCTGGGACAGGGGACTACGAGCAGTACTTC.

This rearrangement joins TRBV27 to TRBJ2-1; tentative D call: TRBD2 (5 bases). CDR3 length: 13 residues. The germline gives CDR1 MNHEY, CDR2 SMNVEV (reference sequence). V was pared by 6 bases and J by 7 bases, with 13 bases between. The CDR3 spells CASRSSGSNEQFF. The CDR3 coding sequence is TGTGCCAGCAGGAGCTCGGGGTCGAATGAGCAGTTCTTC.

The V gene is TRBV9, the J gene TRBJ2-1; 8 bases agree with TRBD2. This CDR3 contains 16 residues. Trimming at V came to 0 bases and at J to 1 base, leaving 3 bases not matched to a gene. Germline V gene lookup returns CDR1 SGDLS and CDR2 YYNGEE. CDR3 sequence: CASSVGGGRSYNEQFF. In nucleotides, the CDR3 is TGTGCCAGCAGCGTAGGGGGCGGGAGGTCCTACAATGAGCAGTTCTTC.

This clone has a handful of counts. This chain uses TRBV28 with TRBJ2-3; 7 bases map to TRBD2. Germline V gene lookup returns CDR1 MDHEN and CDR2 SYDVKM. The V gene end was trimmed by 3 bases and the J gene end by 6 bases; junction bases not matched to a gene: 12. The CDR3 contains 16 residues. The CDR3 DNA reads as TGTGCCAGCAGTTTCCCGCGGGGAGGGAGAACGGATACGCAGTATTTT. Protein sequence: CASSFPRGGRTDTQYF.

This chain links TRBV11-1 with TRBJ2-1; 7 bases fit TRBD2. The CDR3 has 16 amino acids. J gave up 2 bases and V 1 base, and 5 bases lay outside the gene matches. CDR1 and CDR2 from the germline V gene are SGHAT and FQDESV (reference sequence). CDR3 amino acids: CASSLGSSGAYNEQFF. In DNA form, the CDR3 reads TGTGCCAGCAGCTTAGGGTCAAGCGGGGCCTACAATGAGCAGTTCTTC.

A word on this clone: One junction end does not reproduce the germline sequence, and a read error may be involved. V usage is TRBV7-7 and J usage is TRBJ2-7, with D perhaps TRBD2 (6 bases). Germline CDR1 reads SSHAT; CDR2 reads FNYEAQ (reference sequence). The CDR3 spans 13 residues. In DNA form, the CDR3 reads TGTGCTAGCAGCCGAAAGGCGGGAAACGAGCAGTACTTC. Residues: CASSRKAGNEQYF.

The rearrangement uses TRBV5-4 and TRBJ1-2, with D possibly TRBD1 on 5 matching bases. Germline V gene data show CDR1 as SGHNT and CDR2 as YYREEE (reference sequence). The CDR3 loop spans 14 amino acids. Trimming took off 0 bases at V and 8 bases at J, with 14 bases between the two ends. This chain's CDR3 is CASSLVGAEAGYTF. As DNA, the CDR3 is TGTGCCAGCAGCTTGGTAGGGGCTGAAGCGGGCTACACCTTC.

The J gene is TRBJ2-3, the V gene TRBV27; possibly TRBD2 for D (5 bases). The CDR3 is made up of 13 amino acids. The V gene's germline CDR1 is MNHEY and CDR2 SMNVEV (reference sequence). The V and J ends lost 6 bases and 7 bases respectively, with 14 bases between them. This chain's CDR3 is CASSAPPGYTQYF. For the CDR3, the DNA is TGTGCCAGCAGCGCCCCCCCGGGGTATACGCAGTATTTT.

This chain uses TRBV18 with TRBJ2-2; possibly TRBD2 for D (6 bases). This CDR3 spans 15 amino acids. Germline CDR1 and CDR2: KGHSH and LQKENI. V was clipped by 8 bases and J by 0 bases, with 13 bases between them. The CDR3 loop reads CASPLGGSNTGELFF. For the CDR3, the DNA is TGTGCCAGCCCACTGGGGGGATCGAACACCGGGGAGCTGTTTTTT.

The J gene is TRBJ1-4, the V gene TRBV5-1; D remains unclear. CDR1 and CDR2 (germline): SGHRS, YFSETQ. Trimming left V 2 bases short and J 3 bases short, with 8 bases between. The CDR3 totals 14 residues. The CDR3 nucleotides read TGCGCCAGCAGCTTAGGAGGGTCTAATGAAAAACTGTTTTTT. Translating it yields CASSLGGSNEKLFF.